This T cell receptor (beta chain) appears in the sequencing data of a study of PD-1 and CTLA-4 blockade in melanoma. This clone was detected only once. Data came from immunoSEQ multiplex PCR; TCRdb stores just in-frame clones and leaves some out. The sample includes some 21,000 clones, roughly 88% seen only once; the top ten take less than 9%. The V end lost 3 bases, the J end lost 4 bases, and 15 bases lay between the germline ends. The CDR3 sequence is 15 residues long. The germline V gene has CDR1 MNHEY and CDR2 SMNVEV (reference sequence). Sequencing used CD8+ T cells from peripheral blood, obtained before anti-PD-1 treatment. The rearrangement uses TRBV27 and TRBJ1-2, with unresolved D. The clonotype comes from a human donor with melanoma. CDR3 protein: CASSFGRADFYGYTF. DNA of the CDR3: TGTGCCAGCAGTTTTGGGAGGGCTGACTTCTATGGCTACACCTTC.